Below, 27 T cell receptor beta chains from the same sample are listed, as sequenced in a study of blood T cell repertoires in COVID-19. Produced via immunoSEQ multiplex PCR; TCRdb's table is partial and in-frame only. The sample shows tens of thousands of clones, 87% of them seen only once. Sequencing was done on a sample of peripheral blood. These receptors were collected from a woman aged 55-69 years with COVID-19, enrolled during active disease.

This clone was observed once. The rearrangement links TRBV15 to TRBJ2-1, with D unclear. Trimming pared 4 bases from V and 5 bases from J, leaving 15 bases between. Looked up from germline, CDR1 is LNHNV and CDR2 is YYDKDF (reference sequence). The CDR3 contains 15 residues. The CDR3 coding sequence is TGTGCCACCAGCATGGCCGCAGACTGGAACAATGAGCAGTTCTTC. It translates to CATSMAADWNNEQFF.

This chain uses TRBV7-3 with TRBJ1-5, with D possibly being TRBD1 (6 bases). The V end lost 0 bases, the J end lost 5 bases, and 8 bases lay between the germline ends. This CDR3 region has 14 residues. Germline assignment: CDR1 SGHTA and CDR2 FQGTGA. The CDR3 nucleotides are TGTGCCAGCAGCTTAACCTACAGGGATCAGCCCCAGCATTTT. Protein: CASSLTYRDQPQHF.

V and J are TRBV28 and TRBJ2-2; 9 positions agree with TRBD1. The germline V gene encodes CDR1 MDHEN and CDR2 SYDVKM. The V segment lost 7 bases and the J segment 1 base; nucleotides outside the gene matches: 7. The CDR3 sequence is 16 residues long. The CDR3: CASKKQGAQNTGELFF. CDR3 in DNA: TGTGCCAGCAAAAAACAGGGGGCGCAGAACACCGGGGAGCTGTTTTTT.

The chain carries TRBV30 and TRBJ1-1, with D perhaps TRBD1 (5 bases). Germline CDR1 GTSNPN, CDR2 SVGIG (reference sequence). The CDR3 has 13 amino acids. Trimming removed 5 bases at V and 0 bases at J, with 10 bases between. The CDR3 DNA reads as TGTGCCTGGGGGGGAGACATGAACACTGAAGCTTTCTTT. Translation: CAWGGDMNTEAFF.

The chain joins TRBV6-5 to TRBJ1-2; D remains ambiguous. Per the germline V gene, CDR1 is MNHEY and CDR2 is SVGAGI. The ends were cut back, 0 bases at V and 6 bases at J, with 11 bases in the middle. CDR3 size: 14 residues. The CDR3 DNA is TGTGCCAGCAGTTACTCGGTTGTGTCGGATGGCTACACCTTC. Its protein is CASSYSVVSDGYTF.

This CDR3 is CASSRTGPYEQYF. CDR3 sequence (DNA): TGTGCCAGCAGTCGGACAGGCCCCTACGAGCAGTACTTC. The chain joins TRBV6-5 to TRBJ2-7, with TRBD1 identical over 7 bases. CDR1 and CDR2 (germline): MNHEY, SVGAGI. The trim removed 5 bases at V and 2 bases at J, leaving 3 bases unmatched. The CDR3 is 13 amino acids.

V and J are TRBV28 and TRBJ2-1; a weak D match, TRBD1 (5 bases). Germline-derived CDR1 and CDR2 are MDHEN and SYDVKM. With 8 bases removed from V and 1 base from J, the gap between germline ends came to 12 bases. The CDR3 covers 14 residues. The CDR3 sequence is CASGPSGSYNEQFF. For the CDR3, the DNA is TGTGCCAGCGGTCCTTCAGGGTCCTACAATGAGCAGTTCTTC.

The rearrangement joins TRBV9 to TRBJ2-1, with 11 bases lining up with TRBD2. The V segment lost 0 bases and the J segment 8 bases; nucleotides outside the gene matches: 4. The CDR3 loop spans 15 amino acids. Per germline, CDR1 SGDLS and CDR2 YYNGEE. The CDR3 DNA reads as TGTGCCAGCAGCGTAGGTCTAGCGGGAGGCTATGAGCAGTTCTTC. Its protein is CASSVGLAGGYEQFF.

The chain is built from TRBV10-3 and TRBJ1-6, with 7 bases identical to TRBD1. Germline assignment: CDR1 ENHRY and CDR2 SYGVKD. The CDR3 spans 15 residues. V gave up 3 bases and J gave up 6 bases; unmatched junction bases: 5. The CDR3 is CAISDPRQGNSPLHF. CDR3 DNA: TGTGCCATCAGTGACCCTCGACAGGGTAATTCACCCCTCCACTTT.

V and J are TRBV11-3 and TRBJ1-4, with TRBD1 matching 7 bases. The CDR3 is 16 residues long. From germline, CDR1 is SGHNT and CDR2 YENEEA. V lost 1 base and J lost 0; bases outside the gene matches: 2. The CDR3: CASSLGTGATNEKLFF. DNA of the CDR3: TGTGCCAGCAGCTTAGGAACAGGGGCAACTAATGAAAAACTGTTTTTT. The variable domain in full, with the rest retrieved from reference TRBV11-3 and TRBJ1-4, is EAGVVQSPRYKIIEKKQPVAFWCNPISGHNTLYWYLQNLGQGPELLIRYENEEAVDDSQLPKDRFSAERLKGVDSTLKIQPAELGDSAVYLCASSLGTGATNEKLFFGSGTQLSVL.

The CDR3 loop reads CASSLEFGSLYEQYF. The CDR3 bases are TGCGCCAGCAGCTTGGAATTTGGTAGTTTGTACGAGCAGTACTTC. The rearrangement links TRBV5-1 to TRBJ2-7, with unresolved D. The ends were cut back, 0 bases at V and 4 bases at J, with 14 bases in the middle. This CDR3 is 15 amino acids long. Germline lookup yields CDR1 SGHRS and CDR2 YFSETQ. The whole variable domain, remainder taken from reference TRBV5-1 and TRBJ2-7, is KAGVTQTPRYLIKTRGQQVTLSCSPISGHRSVSWYQQTPGQGLQFLFEYFSETQRNKGNFPGRFSGRQFSNSRSEMNVSTLELGDSALYLCASSLEFGSLYEQYFGPGTRLTVT.

There are a few counts of this clone. V and J are TRBV3-1 (or the pseudogene TRBV3-2) and TRBJ2-1; TRBD2 aligns across 8 bases. Germline CDR1 is LGHDT and CDR2 is YNNKEL (reference sequence). Losses at the gene ends were 2 bases for V and 8 bases for J; bases not matched to a gene: 5. The CDR3 covers 14 residues. This CDR3 reads CASSQPGLGYEQFF. DNA for the CDR3: TGTGCCAGCAGCCAACCGGGACTAGGGTATGAGCAGTTCTTC.

The CDR3 DNA sequence: TGTGCCAGCAGGTTGGACAGGGTCGGTAATCAGCCCCAGCATTTT. Its translation: CASRLDRVGNQPQHF. The rearrangement links TRBV6-5 to TRBJ1-5; the match to TRBD1 covers 8 bases. J was trimmed by 4 bases and V by 6 bases; bases with no gene match: 8. This CDR3 has 15 residues. Germline values: CDR1 MNHEY, CDR2 SVGAGI.

V usage is TRBV14 and J usage is TRBJ2-7, with 11 positions matching TRBD2. This CDR3 has 14 amino acids. Germline lookup yields CDR1 SGHDN and CDR2 FVKESK. V lost 3 bases and J lost 6; bases outside the gene matches: 4. The chain's CDR3 is CASSQGLAATEQYF. CDR3 DNA: TGTGCCAGCAGCCAGGGACTAGCGGCCACCGAGCAGTACTTC.

This clone was seen a few times. V is TRBV4-1 and J is TRBJ1-2; maybe TRBD1 (5 bases). Germline V CDR1 and CDR2: MGHRA, YSYEKL. V was cut by 4 bases and J by 0 bases, with 12 bases left in between. This CDR3 region has 15 residues. CDR3 bases: TGCGCCAGCAGCCCGGGACTGAAGACTAACTATGGCTACACCTTC. This sequence encodes CASSPGLKTNYGYTF.

The chain has TRBV29-1 and TRBJ1-2; D gene ambiguous. Germline lookup yields CDR1 SQVTM and CDR2 ANQGSEA. Trimming cost V 8 bases and J 4 bases, with 14 bases left between them. The CDR3 is 12 amino acids. CDR3 bases: TGCAGCCACGAGGCCCTAGGCTATGGCTACACCTTC. Encoded protein: CSHEALGYGYTF.

The chain combines TRBV19 with TRBJ2-5, with TRBD1 identical over 7 bases. V dropped 4 bases and J dropped 2; count of bases not matched to a gene: 4. CDR1 and CDR2 from the germline V gene are LNHDA and SQIVND (reference sequence). The CDR3 consists of 14 residues. The CDR3 protein is CASSTTGAQETQYF. DNA of the CDR3: TGTGCCAGTAGTACTACAGGGGCGCAAGAGACCCAGTACTTC.

This clone was seen once. The rearrangement joins TRBV6-5 to TRBJ2-7; possible D gene TRBD2, 5 bases. This CDR3 region has 15 residues. Germline V lookup: CDR1 MNHEY, CDR2 SVGAGI. The V and J ends lost 6 bases and 2 bases respectively, with 17 bases between them. The CDR3 here is CASSRPPGKTYEQYF. The CDR3 DNA follows: TGTGCCAGCAGCCGACCTCCGGGAAAAACCTACGAGCAGTACTTC.

This rearrangement joins TRBV6-5 to TRBJ2-5; TRBD1 is a possible D gene (5 bases). This CDR3 spans 14 amino acids. The germline V gene encodes CDR1 MNHEY and CDR2 SVGAGI. The V end was cut by 5 bases, the J end by 1 base, with 11 bases between. This CDR3 is CASSPGPSQETQYF. Written as DNA, the CDR3 is TGTGCCAGCAGTCCAGGGCCCTCCCAAGAGACCCAGTACTTC.

This chain links TRBV6-5 with TRBJ2-1; 8 positions match TRBD1. CDR1 MNHEY and CDR2 SVGAGI come from the germline V gene. The CDR3 covers 16 residues. V lost 4 bases and J lost 4; bases outside the gene matches: 9. CDR3 DNA sequence: TGTGCCAGCAGTTTTCAGGGGACAGGAGCTTACAATGAGCAGTTCTTC. Amino acids: CASSFQGTGAYNEQFF.

In this sample, this clone turned up a few times. The chain employs TRBV2 and TRBJ2-7, with 10 nucleotides matching TRBD2. V lost 9 bases and J lost 7; bases outside the gene matches: 12. CDR3 length equals 14 residues. Per germline, CDR1 SNHLY and CDR2 FYNNEI. The CDR3 DNA reads as TGTGCCAGTACCCCGGGACTAGCGAGGGGGGAGCAGTACTTC. Protein sequence: CASTPGLARGEQYF.

Only a few counts were recorded for this clone. The V and J genes are TRBV11-2 and TRBJ2-7; D not certain. CDR3 length: 17 residues. V was shortened by 0 bases and J by 2 bases, with 17 bases between the two germline ends. The germline gives CDR1 SGHAT, CDR2 FQNNGV. CDR3 bases: TGTGCCAGCAGCTTAGACTTGGTAACAGTACTTGCCTACGAGCAGTACTTC. Its protein is CASSLDLVTVLAYEQYF.

The chain carries TRBV4-1 and TRBJ1-5; D is unresolved. The CDR3 loop spans 13 amino acids. CDR1 and CDR2 (germline): MGHRA, YSYEKL. With 2 bases removed from V and 9 bases from J, the gap between germline ends came to 11 bases. As DNA, the CDR3 is TGCGCCAGCAGCCAACTTACCGGGTGGCCCCAGCATTTT. This translates into CASSQLTGWPQHF.

V and J are TRBV20-1 and TRBJ1-5; D is possibly TRBD1 (5 bases). The CDR3 extends over 13 amino acids. Trimming took 3 bases from V and 5 from J, leaving 11 bases between them. Germline CDR1 reads DFQATT; CDR2 reads SNEGSKA (reference sequence). The CDR3 region has the DNA TGCAGTGCTAGTATGCGGGGGGATCAGCCCCAGCATTTT. This codes for CSASMRGDQPQHF.

The chain carries TRBV7-9 and TRBJ2-2, with TRBD2 matching over 12 bases. The CDR3 totals 18 residues. The ends lost 7 bases at V and 2 bases at J; junction bases unmatched: 11. The germline gives CDR1 SEHNR, CDR2 FQNEAQ (reference sequence). CDR3 sequence: CASTVGLAGSFNTGELFF. CDR3 in DNA: TGTGCCAGCACCGTTGGACTAGCGGGATCTTTCAACACCGGGGAGCTGTTTTTT.

Worth noting for this clone: One end of the junction is discordant with germline, which a read error may explain. The V and J genes are TRBV24-1 and TRBJ2-2, with TRBD2 identical over 8 bases. The CDR3 loop spans 17 amino acids. Germline lookup yields CDR1 KGHDR and CDR2 SFDVKD. The CDR3 DNA reads as TGTGCCACCAGTGATCCGAGAGCGGGGGCGAAGACCGGGGAGCTGTTTTTT. Its translation is CATSDPRAGAKTGELFF.

Worth noting for this clone: One end of the junction is discordant with germline, which a read error may explain. V and J are TRBV15 and TRBJ1-6; D uncertain. Germline CDR1 LNHNV, CDR2 YYDKDF (reference sequence). The CDR3 length is 13 residues. The CDR3 here is CATSGEGRQEVHF. The CDR3 DNA reads TGTGCCACCAGCGGAGAAGGGCGCCAGGAGGTACACTTT.